This T cell receptor (beta chain) was observed in a study of blood T cell repertoires in COVID-19. The table came from immunoSEQ multiplex PCR; TCRdb's copy has only in-frame clones and leaves some out. The table includes 210,000 or so clones, roughly 90% detected once. The CDR3 totals 16 residues. From germline, CDR1 is SGHVS and CDR2 FNYEAQ. Trimming cost V 2 bases and J 4 bases; bases outside gene matches: 6. The genes are TRBV7-6 and TRBJ2-1, with 9 bases matching TRBD2. This TCR was recovered from a woman between 40 and 50 years old with acute or convalescent COVID-19. Sequencing was carried out using peripheral blood. CDR3 nucleotide sequence: TGTGCCAGCAGCTTACGCGGGGGGGGCACATACAATGAGCAGTTCTTC. This sequence encodes CASSLRGGGTYNEQFF.